This T cell receptor beta chain is from a study of cytomegalovirus exposure and HLA in healthy donors. Study-level points and caveats: Available immune exposure information covered CMV serostatus only.

PCR was performed using 60 Vbeta and 13 Jbeta primers. This table comes from immunoSEQ multiplex PCR, and its TCRdb copy is limited to in-frame clones, with some not included. The sample shows about 130,000 clones, roughly 74% of them seen only once. This clone was seen only once. The antigen is undetermined. The receptor comes from a man aged 35 to 55 in good health and CMV-seropositive. Sequences were obtained from PBMCs.

CDR3 residues: CASSVGTGSGANVLTF. The CDR3 DNA reads TGTGCCAGCAGCGTCGGGACAGGGTCTGGGGCCAACGTCCTGACTTTC. The chain couples TRBV7-2 to TRBJ2-6, with TRBD1 matching 9 bases. In germline, CDR1 is SGHTA, CDR2 FQGNSA. The CDR3 has 16 amino acids. V lost 5 bases and J lost 1; bases outside the gene matches: 3.